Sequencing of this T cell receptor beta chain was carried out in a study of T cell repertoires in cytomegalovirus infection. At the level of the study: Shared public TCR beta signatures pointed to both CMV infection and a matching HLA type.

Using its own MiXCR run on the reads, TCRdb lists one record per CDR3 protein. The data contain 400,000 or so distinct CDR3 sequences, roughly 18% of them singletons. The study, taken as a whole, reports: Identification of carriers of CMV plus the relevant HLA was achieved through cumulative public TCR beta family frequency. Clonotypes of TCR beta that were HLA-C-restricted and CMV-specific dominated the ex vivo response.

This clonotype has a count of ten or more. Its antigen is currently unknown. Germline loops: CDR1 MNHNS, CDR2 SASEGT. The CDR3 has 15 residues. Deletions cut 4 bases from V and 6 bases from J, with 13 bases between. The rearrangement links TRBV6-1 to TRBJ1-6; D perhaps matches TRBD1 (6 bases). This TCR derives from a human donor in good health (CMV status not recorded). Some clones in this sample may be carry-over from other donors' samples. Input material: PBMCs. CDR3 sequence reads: CASSVGGHINSPLHF. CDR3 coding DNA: TGTGCCAGCAGTGTCGGGGGACACATTAATTCACCCCTCCACTTT.